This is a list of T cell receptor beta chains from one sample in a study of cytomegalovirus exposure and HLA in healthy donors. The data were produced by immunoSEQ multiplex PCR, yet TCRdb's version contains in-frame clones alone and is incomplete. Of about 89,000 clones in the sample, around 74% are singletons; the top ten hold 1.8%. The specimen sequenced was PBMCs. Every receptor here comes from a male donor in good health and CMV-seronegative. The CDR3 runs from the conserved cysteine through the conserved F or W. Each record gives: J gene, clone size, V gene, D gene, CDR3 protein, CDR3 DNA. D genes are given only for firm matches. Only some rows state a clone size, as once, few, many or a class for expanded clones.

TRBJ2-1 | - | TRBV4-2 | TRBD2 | CASSQTQTSGSLYEQFF | TGTGCCAGCAGCCAGACCCAGACTAGCGGGAGTCTTTATGAGCAGTTCTTC
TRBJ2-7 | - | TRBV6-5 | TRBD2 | CASSKPGLAYEQYF | TGTGCCAGCAGTAAACCGGGACTAGCCTACGAGCAGTACTTC
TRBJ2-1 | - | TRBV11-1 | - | CASSPHLAGSYNEQFF | TGTGCCAGCAGCCCCCACCTAGCTGGCTCCTACAATGAGCAGTTCTTC
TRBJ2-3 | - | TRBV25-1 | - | CASSEWAATDTQYF | TGTGCCAGCAGTGAATGGGCAGCCACAGATACGCAGTATTTT
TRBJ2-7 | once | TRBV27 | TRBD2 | CASTPGGRAYEQYF | TGTGCCAGCACCCCGGGGGGGAGGGCCTACGAGCAGTACTTC
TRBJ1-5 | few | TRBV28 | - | CASSVQGINQPQHF | TGTGCCAGCAGTGTGCAGGGGATCAATCAGCCCCAGCATTTT
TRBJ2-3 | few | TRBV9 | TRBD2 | CASSALAESTDTQYF | TGTGCCAGCAGCGCACTAGCGGAAAGCACAGATACGCAGTATTTT
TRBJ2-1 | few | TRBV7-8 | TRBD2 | CASTLRDYANEQFF | TGTGCCAGCACCCTACGGGACTATGCGAATGAGCAGTTCTTC
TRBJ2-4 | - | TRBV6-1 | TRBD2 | CASSAPSGRAKNIQYF | TGTGCCAGCAGTGCCCCTAGCGGGAGGGCCAAAAACATTCAGTACTTC
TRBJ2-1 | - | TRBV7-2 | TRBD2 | CATGTSGSYNEQFF | TGTGCCACCGGGACTAGCGGGAGCTACAATGAGCAGTTCTTC
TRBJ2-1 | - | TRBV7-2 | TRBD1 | CANSWRQGTYEQFF | TGTGCCAACAGCTGGCGACAGGGGACATATGAGCAGTTCTTC